Below are 29 T cell receptor beta chains sequenced from a single sample in a study of T-cell memory formation after mild COVID-19. One entry per CDR3 protein, called by TCRdb with MiXCR from the 5' RACE reads. The sample lists roughly 240,000 distinct CDR3 sequences; roughly 14% were seen once. Sample: PBMCs or a T cell subset sorted from them (not recorded which). The source of these receptors is an adult woman who had mild COVID-19 (a few samples of this study predate the infection). Cell type and time point are not known.

This clonotype was counted only a few times. V gene TRBV27 combines with J gene TRBJ2-7; D is unresolved. This CDR3 has 14 amino acids. V was cut by 3 bases and J by 5 bases, with 14 bases left in between. The germline V gene encodes CDR1 MNHEY and CDR2 SMNVEV (reference sequence). The CDR3 protein is CASSLVGVVDEQYF. The CDR3 coding sequence is TGTGCCAGCAGTTTGGTAGGAGTAGTGGACGAGCAGTACTTC.

The chain recombines TRBV2 with TRBJ2-1, with 8 bases aligning to TRBD2. The germline V gene encodes CDR1 SNHLY and CDR2 FYNNEI. The V and J ends lost 4 bases and 15 bases, in that order; junction bases with no gene match: 5. This CDR3 is built from 11 residues. This CDR3 is CASSAGLARFF. The DNA of the CDR3 is TGTGCCAGCAGTGCCGGACTAGCTCGGTTCTTC. Full variable domain (remainder filled in from reference TRBV2 and TRBJ2-1): EPEVTQTPSHQVTQMGQEVILRCVPISNHLYFYWYRQILGQKVEFLVSFYNNEISEKSEIFDDQFSVERPDGSNFTLKIRSTKLEDSAMYFCASSAGLARFFGPGTRLTVL.

Only a few counts were recorded for this clonotype. The gene calls are TRBV20-1 and TRBJ2-6; D is ambiguous. V was shortened by 6 bases and J by 0 bases, with 9 bases between the two germline ends. Germline V gene lookup returns CDR1 DFQATT and CDR2 SNEGSKA (reference sequence). This CDR3 is built from 14 residues. The CDR3 DNA reads TGCAGTGCCAGTGACCCCTCTGGGGCCAACGTCCTGACTTTC. It yields the protein CSASDPSGANVLTF.

The chain couples TRBV5-1 to TRBJ1-2; TRBD1 is a possible D gene (6 bases). V was pared by 2 bases and J by 6 bases, with 14 bases between. Germline V CDR1 and CDR2: SGHRS, YFSETQ. The CDR3 covers 14 residues. The CDR3 DNA reads TGCGCCAGCAGCTTTTCGGGGGCACCTGATGGCTACACCTTC. Its translation is CASSFSGAPDGYTF. Variable domain in full (rest from reference TRBV5-1 and TRBJ1-2): KAGVTQTPRYLIKTRGQQVTLSCSPISGHRSVSWYQQTPGQGLQFLFEYFSETQRNKGNFPGRFSGRQFSNSRSEMNVSTLELGDSALYLCASSFSGAPDGYTFGSGTRLTVV.

This sequence joins TRBV18 and TRBJ2-7; D possibly corresponds to TRBD2 (6 bases). Trimming removed 4 bases at V and 0 bases at J, with 13 bases between. Germline lookup yields CDR1 KGHSH and CDR2 LQKENI. The CDR3 extends over 15 amino acids. DNA of the CDR3: TGTGCCAGCTCACGAGAGCGGGCGAGCTCCTACGAGCAGTACTTC. Translated: CASSRERASSYEQYF.

The chain recombines TRBV20-1 with TRBJ1-2; no firm D call. V was trimmed by 4 bases and J by 8 bases, leaving 11 bases between them. This CDR3 is 11 amino acids long. The germline CDR1 and CDR2 sequences are DFQATT and SNEGSKA (reference sequence). CDR3 in amino acids: CSAKARVGYTF. CDR3 nucleotide sequence: TGCAGTGCTAAGGCCCGGGTGGGCTACACCTTC.

This clonotype showed up just a few times. The genes are TRBV7-2 and TRBJ2-6; D remains ambiguous. Between the trimmed V and J ends, which lost 1 base and 0 bases, there was a span of 10 bases. The CDR3 has 17 amino acids. Germline V gene lookup returns CDR1 SGHTA and CDR2 FQGNSA. CDR3 loop: CASSLDPVHSGANVLTF. The CDR3 nucleotides read TGTGCCAGCAGCTTAGACCCCGTGCACTCTGGGGCCAACGTCCTGACTTTC.

The rearrangement uses TRBV7-3 and TRBJ2-5; TRBD2 aligns across 10 bases. Germline V lookup: CDR1 SGHTA, CDR2 FQGTGA. V lost 5 bases to trimming and J lost 3 bases; unmatched junction nucleotides: 6. The CDR3 totals 15 residues. The CDR3 nucleotides are TGTGCCAGCAGCGTCGCCGGGACTAGCGAAGAGACCCAGTACTTC. Translation gives CASSVAGTSEETQYF.

This clonotype was seen more than once but under ten times. The V and J genes are TRBV20-1 and TRBJ2-2, with 9 bases matching TRBD2. After removal of 0 bases from V and 4 bases from J, the junction contained 12 bases not matched to a gene. This CDR3 is 18 amino acids long. Germline V gene data show CDR1 as DFQATT and CDR2 as SNEGSKA (reference sequence). CDR3 coding DNA: TGCAGTGCTAGAGATCTTCTCTCGTTGCGGGGGGGCACCGGGGAGCTGTTTTTT. This codes for CSARDLLSLRGGTGELFF.

V and J are TRBV20-1 and TRBJ2-7; D remains unclear. Germline V CDR1 and CDR2: DFQATT, SNEGSKA (reference sequence). The CDR3 is 15 amino acids. V lost 0 bases to trimming and J lost 1 base, with 13 bases between them. The CDR3 spells CSARDLNGPSYEQYF. For the CDR3, the DNA is TGCAGTGCTAGAGATCTGAACGGCCCATCCTACGAGCAGTACTTC.

The V and J genes are TRBV3-2 and TRBJ2-7; TRBD1, the D gene given by the table, was not confirmed from the DNA. TRBV3-2 is described as a pseudogene. The CDR3 is 17 amino acids. Here the CDR3 DNA reads TGTGCCAGCAGCCAAGCCCCTCCCCCGGGTCTGGGCTACGAGCAGTACTTC. Translation: CASSQAPPPGLGYEQYF.

This clonotype showed up just a few times. The chain recombines TRBV4-2 with TRBJ1-2; possible D gene TRBD1, 6 bases. Looked up from germline, CDR1 is LGHNA and CDR2 is YNFKEQ. Trimming left V 0 bases short and J 4 bases short, with 12 bases between. The CDR3 length is 15 residues. CDR3 loop: CASSQDSRTAYGYTF. As DNA, the CDR3 is TGTGCCAGCAGCCAAGATTCCCGGACAGCCTATGGCTACACCTTC.

A few counts support this clonotype. This chain connects TRBV9 to TRBJ2-1; 12 nucleotides match TRBD2. J lost 6 bases, V lost 0 bases, and 7 bases had no gene match. CDR1 and CDR2 from the germline V gene are SGDLS and YYNGEE. The CDR3 covers 17 residues. The CDR3 DNA is TGTGCCAGCAGCGTAGCTTTGCTAGCGGGAGGGTCCAATGAGCAGTTCTTC. Amino acid sequence: CASSVALLAGGSNEQFF.

This clonotype showed up just a few times. V usage is TRBV6-2 or TRBV6-3 and J usage is TRBJ2-3; the D is unclear. The CDR3 is 15 residues long. V was pared by 5 bases and J by 1 base, with 13 bases between. The V gene's germline CDR1 is MNHEY and CDR2 SVGEGT. The CDR3 is CASSTTAHRTDTQYF. In DNA, the CDR3 is TGTGCCAGCAGTACCACCGCCCATCGCACAGATACGCAGTATTTT.

CDR3 protein: CASSLVRGSYEQYF. The CDR3 coding sequence is TGTGCCAGCAGCTTAGTTAGGGGGTCCTACGAGCAGTACTTC. The chain is built from TRBV7-2 and TRBJ2-7; tentative D call: TRBD1 (6 bases). The CDR3 runs 14 residues. Germline CDR1 and CDR2: SGHTA and FQGNSA. V lost 1 base and J 1 base, leaving 8 bases between the germline ends.

This clonotype was detected only a few times. The chain uses TRBV7-3 and TRBJ2-1; D is unresolved. V lost 2 bases, J lost 6 bases, and 8 bases lay in between. Germline lookup yields CDR1 SGHTA and CDR2 FQGTGA. The CDR3 loop spans 13 amino acids. The CDR3 DNA follows: TGTGCCAGCAGCTTATCCCGCGGCAATGAGCAGTTCTTC. It is translated as CASSLSRGNEQFF.

This chain connects TRBV12-3 or TRBV12-4 to TRBJ2-7, with D tentatively TRBD2 (7 bases). The CDR3 totals 16 residues. Trimming left V 9 bases short and J 2 bases short, with 23 bases between. This CDR3 is CASKGGDSGQPYEQYF. The CDR3 coding sequence is TGTGCCAGTAAGGGGGGGGATTCGGGACAACCCTACGAGCAGTACTTC.

This clonotype was seen a few times. The gene calls are TRBV29-1 and TRBJ1-3; 8 positions agree with TRBD1. Germline trimming cut 5 bases from V and 4 bases from J; bases unmatched to any gene: 7. The CDR3 contains 14 residues. Germline V gene lookup returns CDR1 SQVTM and CDR2 ANQGSEA. The CDR3 DNA reads as TGCAGCGTTTACACCGGGACAGGCGGAAACACCATATATTTT. This gives the protein CSVYTGTGGNTIYF.

The chain is built from TRBV18 and TRBJ1-5; 7 bases are a match to TRBD1. This CDR3 is 17 amino acids long. CDR1 KGHSH and CDR2 LQKENI come from the germline V gene. V lost 3 bases and J lost 4; bases outside the gene matches: 12. As DNA, the CDR3 is TGTGCCAGCTCACCTCACGAGCCTTCACAGGGGAATCAGCCCCAGCATTTT. This codes for CASSPHEPSQGNQPQHF.

This chain connects TRBV6-5 to TRBJ2-2; possibly TRBD1 or TRBD2 for D (5 bases each). V lost 5 bases, J lost 6 bases, and 16 bases lay in between. CDR1 is MNHEY, CDR2 SVGAGI, per germline. The length of the CDR3 is 15 residues. CDR3 protein: CASSPTGPHAGELFF. Written as DNA, the CDR3 is TGTGCCAGCAGTCCGACGGGGCCCCACGCCGGGGAGCTGTTTTTT.

The chain is built from TRBV7-3 and TRBJ1-5; TRBD1 might be the D (6 bases). The CDR3 is 15 amino acids. Deletions cut 5 bases from V and 0 bases from J, with 11 bases between. Germline V gene sequence: CDR1 SGHTA, CDR2 FQGTGA. CDR3 region: CASSLRGISNQPQHF. CDR3 DNA sequence: TGTGCCAGCAGCCTCAGGGGTATTAGCAATCAGCCCCAGCATTTT.

This clonotype has only a few counts. The V and J genes are TRBV30 and TRBJ2-5; 8 nucleotides match TRBD2. Germline V gene sequence: CDR1 GTSNPN, CDR2 SVGIG (reference sequence). The CDR3 is made up of 14 amino acids. V was clipped by 3 bases and J by 5 bases; unmatched bases: 8. CDR3 loop: CAWSGRTSWETQYF. The DNA for the CDR3 is TGTGCCTGGAGCGGAAGGACTAGCTGGGAGACCCAGTACTTC.

The chain has TRBV28 and TRBJ1-5; no reliable D call. Trimming removed 2 bases at V and 2 bases at J, with 10 bases between. This CDR3 has 15 residues. Germline lookup yields CDR1 MDHEN and CDR2 SYDVKM. The CDR3 DNA reads as TGTGCCAGCAGTTTAAGGCACGGCGGCAATCAGCCCCAGCATTTT. Translation: CASSLRHGGNQPQHF.

The table lists this clonotype with a few counts. The rearrangement uses TRBV24-1 and TRBJ2-1; a weak D match, TRBD1 (6 bases). Trimming cost V 5 bases and J 5 bases, with 21 bases left between them. Germline CDR1 reads KGHDR; CDR2 reads SFDVKD. The CDR3 runs to 17 residues. The DNA of the CDR3 is TGTGCCACCAGTGCTCCTGAGGGGCAGACAGGACACAATGAGCAGTTCTTC. Amino acid sequence: CATSAPEGQTGHNEQFF.

The chain couples TRBV9 to TRBJ2-3; 7 bases are a match to TRBD2. V lost 4 bases, J lost 0 bases, and 8 bases stayed unmatched. This CDR3 region has 16 residues. CDR1 is SGDLS, CDR2 YYNGEE, per germline. The CDR3: CASSQGRGDSTDTQYF. The CDR3 nucleotides are TGTGCCAGCAGCCAAGGGAGGGGCGATAGCACAGATACGCAGTATTTT.

This clonotype was detected a few times. The V gene is TRBV30, the J gene TRBJ2-3; no firm D call. Between the trimmed V and J ends, which lost 0 bases and 3 bases, there was a span of 19 bases. Per the germline V gene, CDR1 is GTSNPN and CDR2 is SVGIG (reference sequence). The length of the CDR3 is 17 residues. CDR3 in DNA: TGTGCCTGGAGTGTTGGACGGACGGCCCTTCGTACAGATACGCAGTATTTT. It encodes CAWSVGRTALRTDTQYF.

This clonotype was seen at least ten times. The genes are TRBV9 and TRBJ2-6; D might be TRBD1 (6 bases). CDR1 is SGDLS, CDR2 YYNGEE, per germline. The CDR3 loop spans 14 amino acids. Between the trimmed V and J ends, which lost 5 bases and 4 bases, there was a span of 10 bases. The CDR3 sequence: CASSTGTGANVLTF. In nucleotides, the CDR3 is TGTGCCAGCAGTACAGGGACCGGGGCCAACGTCCTGACTTTC. Complete variable domain (other parts from reference TRBV9 and TRBJ2-6): DSGVTQTPKHLITATGQRVTLRCSPRSGDLSVYWYQQSLDQGLQFLIQYYNGEERAKGNILERFSAQQFPDLHSELNLSSLELGDSALYFCASSTGTGANVLTFGAGSRLTVL.

The table lists this clonotype with a few counts. The rearrangement joins TRBV14 to TRBJ2-5; no clear D. This CDR3 region has 13 residues. Per germline, CDR1 SGHDN and CDR2 FVKESK. V lost 4 bases to trimming and J lost 5 bases, with 11 bases between them. CDR3 nucleotides: TGTGCCAGCAGCCCCAGGTTCCGGGAGACCCAGTACTTC. This translates into CASSPRFRETQYF.

The V call is TRBV15, the J call TRBJ2-5; 8 nucleotides line up with TRBD1. This CDR3 comprises 16 residues. Germline assignment: CDR1 LNHNV and CDR2 YYDKDF (reference sequence). V shed 2 bases and J 1 base; nucleotides not matched to a gene: 6. The CDR3 DNA is TGTGCCACCAGCAGATTTTCCGGGACAGGCCAAGAGACCCAGTACTTC. Residues: CATSRFSGTGQETQYF.